This T cell receptor (beta chain) was sequenced in a study of T cells in Graves' hyperthyroidism and ophthalmopathy. TCR beta CDR3 regions were amplified from RNA transcripts. HTBI primers were the set used in a first-round RT-PCR of the TCR CDR3. MiXCR was run by TCRdb on the multiplex PCR reads, yielding one entry per CDR3 protein. The table lists more than 300,000 distinct CDR3 sequences, 18% of them singletons. The CDR3 runs 14 residues. Germline lookup yields CDR1 MNHEY and CDR2 SVGEGT. V was pared by 6 bases and J by 5 bases, with 7 bases of the junction left unmatched. Sequenced sample: blood. The genes are TRBV6-2 or TRBV6-3 and TRBJ1-2; 9 positions match TRBD1. The clonotype originates from a man in his late teens or twenties with Graves' ophthalmopathy. CDR3 in DNA: TGTGCCAGCAGGGACAGGGGACAACCTTATGGCTACACCTTC. Protein sequence: CASRDRGQPYGYTF.